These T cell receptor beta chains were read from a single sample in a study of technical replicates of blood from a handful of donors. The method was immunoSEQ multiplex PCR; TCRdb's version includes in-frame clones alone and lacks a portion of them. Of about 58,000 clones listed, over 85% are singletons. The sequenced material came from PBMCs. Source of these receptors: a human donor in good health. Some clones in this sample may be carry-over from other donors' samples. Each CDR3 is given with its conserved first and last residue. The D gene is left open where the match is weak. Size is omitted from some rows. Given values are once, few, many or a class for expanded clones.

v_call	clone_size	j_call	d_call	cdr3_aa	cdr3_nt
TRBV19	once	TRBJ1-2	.	CASSIIGRGYTF	TGTGCCAGTAGTATTATTGGCCGTGGCTACACCTTC
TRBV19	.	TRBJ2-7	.	CASSPADGTGEQYF	TGTGCCAGTAGCCCGGCCGACGGAACGGGTGAGCAGTACTTC
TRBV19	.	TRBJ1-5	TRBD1	CASKQQGAGNQPQHF	TGTGCCAGTAAACAACAGGGGGCTGGCAATCAGCCCCAGCATTTT
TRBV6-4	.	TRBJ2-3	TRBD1	CAGQGPGRTDTQYF	TGTGCCGGACAGGGTCCAGGCCGCACAGATACGCAGTATTTT
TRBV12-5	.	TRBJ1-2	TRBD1	CASGLPPLGQGIRRTDGYTF	TGTGCTAGTGGCTTACCTCCCTTGGGACAGGGGATACGACGCACTGATGGCTACACCTTC
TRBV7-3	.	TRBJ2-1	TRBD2	CASSLRAGGKNEQFF	TGTGCCAGCAGCTTAAGGGCGGGGGGGAAGAATGAGCAGTTCTTC
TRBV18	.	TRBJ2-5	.	CASSPSLVEFQETQYF	TGTGCCAGCTCACCATCACTGGTAGAGTTCCAAGAGACCCAGTACTTC
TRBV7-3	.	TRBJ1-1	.	CASSFVTVNTEAFF	TGTGCCAGCAGCTTTGTAACAGTGAACACTGAAGCTTTCTTT
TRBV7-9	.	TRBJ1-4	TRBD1	CASSAGGRKLFF	TGTGCCAGCAGCGCAGGGGGCCGAAAACTGTTTTTT
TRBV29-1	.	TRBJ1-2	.	CSVYRVSTYGYTF	TGCAGCGTATACAGGGTATCGACCTATGGCTACACCTTC
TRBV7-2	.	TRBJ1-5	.	CASSLNLLQPQHF	TGTGCCAGCAGCCTTAATCTCTTGCAGCCCCAGCATTTT
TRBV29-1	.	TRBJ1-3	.	CSVVVRGSGNTIYF	TGCAGCGTTGTAGTCAGAGGCTCTGGAAACACCATATATTTT
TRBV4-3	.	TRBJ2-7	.	CASSQDRGSYEQYF	TGCGCCAGCAGCCAAGATAGGGGCTCCTACGAGCAGTACTTC
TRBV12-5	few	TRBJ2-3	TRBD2	CASGLTGTSVGLQYF	TGTGCTAGTGGATTGACCGGGACTAGCGTCGGATTGCAGTATTTT
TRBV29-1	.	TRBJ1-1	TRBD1	CSVVEFGGTGGTEAFF	TGCAGCGTTGTTGAGTTCGGGGGGACAGGGGGCACTGAAGCTTTCTTT
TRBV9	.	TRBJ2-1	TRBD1	CASSVGLRGRTYSYNEQFF	TGTGCCAGCAGCGTAGGTCTCAGGGGGCGCACCTATTCCTACAATGAGCAGTTCTTC
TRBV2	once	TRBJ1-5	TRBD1	CASSGTEAQPQHF	TGTGCCAGCAGCGGGACAGAAGCTCAGCCCCAGCATTTT
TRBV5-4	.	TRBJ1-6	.	CASSLGTGRASSPLHF	TGTGCCAGCAGCTTGGGGACGGGAAGAGCGAGTTCACCCCTCCACTTT
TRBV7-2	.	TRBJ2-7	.	CASSTKGGEQYF	TGTGCCAGCAGCACAAAGGGGGGGGAGCAGTACTTC
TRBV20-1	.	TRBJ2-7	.	CSAGDSYEQYF	TGCAGTGCAGGGGACTCCTACGAGCAGTACTTC
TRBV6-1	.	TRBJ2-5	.	CASIAGGYQETQYF	TGTGCCAGCATCGCAGGGGGGTACCAAGAGACCCAGTACTTC
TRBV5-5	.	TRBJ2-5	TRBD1	CASSWTGLQETQYF	TGTGCCAGCAGCTGGACAGGGCTGCAAGAGACCCAGTACTTC
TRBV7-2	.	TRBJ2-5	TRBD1	CASSINQGARETQYF	TGTGCCAGCAGTATTAACCAGGGGGCTCGGGAGACCCAGTACTTC
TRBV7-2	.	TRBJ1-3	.	CASSLDPGTTGNTIYF	TGTGCCAGCAGCTTAGATCCGGGTACTACTGGAAACACCATATATTTT
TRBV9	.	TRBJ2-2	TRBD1	CASSVAQGANTGELFF	TGTGCCAGCAGCGTAGCACAGGGGGCGAACACCGGGGAGCTGTTTTTT
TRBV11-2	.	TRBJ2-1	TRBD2	CASSLDRTSGISEFF	TGTGCCAGCAGCTTAGATCGGACTAGCGGGATATCTGAGTTCTTC
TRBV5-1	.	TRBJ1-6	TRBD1	CASSRQGRETNSPLHF	TGCGCCAGCAGCCGACAGGGGCGGGAGACTAATTCACCCCTCCACTTT
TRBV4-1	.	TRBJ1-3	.	CASSQAPPQGSSGNTIYF	TGCGCCAGCAGCCAAGCTCCCCCACAGGGTAGCTCTGGAAACACCATATATTTT
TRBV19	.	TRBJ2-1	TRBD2	CASSIPGTSLNEQFF	TGTGCCAGTAGTATCCCGGGGACTAGCCTTAATGAGCAGTTCTTC
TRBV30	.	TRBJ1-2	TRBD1	CAWSVPRGLYGYTF	TGTGCCTGGAGTGTACCCAGGGGGCTGTATGGCTACACCTTC
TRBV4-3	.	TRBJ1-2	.	CASSQDQWGGRNGYTF	TGCGCCAGCAGCCAAGATCAATGGGGGGGCAGAAATGGCTACACCTTC
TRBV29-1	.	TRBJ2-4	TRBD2	CSVEGRETKNIQYF	TGCAGCGTTGAAGGGCGGGAGACCAAAAACATTCAGTACTTC
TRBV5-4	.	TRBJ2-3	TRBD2	CASSPSGGTTDTQYF	TGTGCCAGCAGCCCAAGCGGGGGAACCACAGATACGCAGTATTTT
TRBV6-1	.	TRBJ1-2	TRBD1	CASGWTGRGYGYTF	TGTGCCAGCGGTTGGACAGGGAGAGGCTATGGCTACACCTTC
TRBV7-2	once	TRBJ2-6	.	CASSALPSSGANVLTF	TGTGCCAGCAGCGCCTTACCGAGCTCTGGGGCCAACGTCCTGACTTTC
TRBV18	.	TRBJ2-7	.	CASSQTGAYEQYF	TGTGCCAGCTCACAAACAGGTGCCTACGAGCAGTACTTC
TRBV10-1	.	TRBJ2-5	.	CASSEPQETQYF	TGCGCCAGCAGTGAGCCTCAGGAGACCCAGTACTTC
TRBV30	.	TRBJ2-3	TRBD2	CAWKSAGGPGDTQYF	TGTGCCTGGAAGTCAGCGGGAGGGCCAGGAGATACGCAGTATTTT
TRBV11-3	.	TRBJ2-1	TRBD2	CASSLSSGRAGEQFF	TGTGCCAGCAGCTTGAGTAGCGGGAGGGCCGGTGAGCAGTTCTTC
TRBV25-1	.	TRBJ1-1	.	CASASGLNTEAFF	TGTGCCAGTGCCAGCGGGCTGAACACTGAAGCTTTCTTT
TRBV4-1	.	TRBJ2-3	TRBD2	CASSQYSSGRTNTQYF	TGCGCCAGCAGCCAATACTCTAGCGGGAGAACCAATACGCAGTATTTT
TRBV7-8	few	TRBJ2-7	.	CASSLARRLSRGEQYF	TGTGCCAGCAGCTTAGCTAGACGGCTGTCCCGCGGCGAGCAGTACTTC
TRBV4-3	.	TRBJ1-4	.	CASSQVGGRNVEKLFF	TGCGCCAGCAGCCAAGTCGGCGGGAGGAATGTTGAAAAACTGTTTTTT
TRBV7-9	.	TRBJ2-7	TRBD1	CASSFGDRNTYEQYF	TGTGCCAGCAGCTTTGGGGACAGGAATACCTACGAGCAGTACTTC
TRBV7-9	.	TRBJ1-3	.	CASSFSDSFSGNTIYF	TGTGCCAGCAGCTTTTCGGACAGCTTCTCTGGAAACACCATATATTTT
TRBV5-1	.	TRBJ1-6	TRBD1	CASSSDRALSPLHF	TGCGCCAGCAGCAGCGACAGGGCCTTGTCACCCCTCCACTTT
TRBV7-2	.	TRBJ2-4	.	CASSLGGGSPIQYF	TGTGCCAGCAGCTTAGGGGGCGGCAGTCCCATTCAGTACTTC
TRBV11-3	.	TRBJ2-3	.	CASSLGGTDTQYF	TGTGCCAGCAGCTTAGGCGGCACAGATACGCAGTATTTT
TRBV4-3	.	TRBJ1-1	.	CASSRSGGGETEAFF	TGCGCCAGCAGCCGATCTGGGGGGGGAGAAACTGAAGCTTTCTTT
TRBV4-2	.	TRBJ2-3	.	CASSQEVAVLDTQYF	TGTGCCAGCAGCCAAGAGGTAGCGGTTCTGGATACGCAGTATTTT
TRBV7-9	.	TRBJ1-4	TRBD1	CASSFDRTGKLFF	TGTGCCAGCAGCTTTGACCGGACAGGAAAACTGTTTTTT
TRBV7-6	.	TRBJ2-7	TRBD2	CASSLAPGGPHEQYF	TGTGCCAGCAGCTTAGCCCCGGGGGGGCCTCACGAGCAGTACTTC
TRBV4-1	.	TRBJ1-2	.	CASSQGGGGLDGYTF	TGCGCCAGCAGCCAGGGGGGAGGGGGATTGGACGGCTACACCTTC
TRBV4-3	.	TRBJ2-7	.	CAGGWTEIFAEQYF	TGCGCCGGTGGATGGACAGAAATCTTCGCCGAGCAGTACTTC